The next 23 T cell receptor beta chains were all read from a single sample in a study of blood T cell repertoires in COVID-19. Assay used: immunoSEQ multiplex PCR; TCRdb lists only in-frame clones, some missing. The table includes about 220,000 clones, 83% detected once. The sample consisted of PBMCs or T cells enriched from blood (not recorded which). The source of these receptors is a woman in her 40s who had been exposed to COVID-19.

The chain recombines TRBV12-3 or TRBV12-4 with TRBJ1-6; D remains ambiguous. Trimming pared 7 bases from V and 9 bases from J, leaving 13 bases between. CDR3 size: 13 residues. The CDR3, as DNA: TGTGCCAGCAAGTTCCGGGAGGGTTCACCCCTCCACTTT. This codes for CASKFREGSPLHF.

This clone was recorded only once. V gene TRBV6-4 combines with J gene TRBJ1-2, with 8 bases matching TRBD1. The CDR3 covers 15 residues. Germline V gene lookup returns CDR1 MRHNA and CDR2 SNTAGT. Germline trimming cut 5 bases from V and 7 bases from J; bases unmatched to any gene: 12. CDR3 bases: TGTGCCAGCAGTCCCCGGGCAGGGGGCGAGGGTGGCTACACCTTC. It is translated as CASSPRAGGEGGYTF.

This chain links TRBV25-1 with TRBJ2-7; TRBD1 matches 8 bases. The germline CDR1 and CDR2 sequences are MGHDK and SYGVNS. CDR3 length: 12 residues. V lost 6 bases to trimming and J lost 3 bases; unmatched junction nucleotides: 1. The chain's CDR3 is CASRGQVYEQYF. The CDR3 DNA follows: TGTGCCAGCAGGGGACAGGTCTACGAGCAGTACTTC.

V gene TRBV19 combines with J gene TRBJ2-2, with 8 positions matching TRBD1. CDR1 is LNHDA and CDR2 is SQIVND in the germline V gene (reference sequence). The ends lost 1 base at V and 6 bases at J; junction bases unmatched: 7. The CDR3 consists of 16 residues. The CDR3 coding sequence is TGTGCCAGTAGTATAGTTAGGCAGGGGGCGTCCGGGGAGCTGTTTTTT. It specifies CASSIVRQGASGELFF. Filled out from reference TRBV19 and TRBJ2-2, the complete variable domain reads DGGITQSPKYLFRKEGQNVTLSCEQNLNHDAMYWYRQDPGQGLRLIYYSQIVNDFQKGDIAEGYSVSREKKESFPLTVTSAQKNPTAFYLCASSIVRQGASGELFFGEGSRLTVL.

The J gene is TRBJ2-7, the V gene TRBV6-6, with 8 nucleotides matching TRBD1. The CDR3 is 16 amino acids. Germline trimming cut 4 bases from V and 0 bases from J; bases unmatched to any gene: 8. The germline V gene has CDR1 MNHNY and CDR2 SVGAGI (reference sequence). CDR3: CASSFDRGSLSYEQYF. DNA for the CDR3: TGTGCCAGCAGTTTCGACAGGGGATCCCTCTCCTACGAGCAGTACTTC.

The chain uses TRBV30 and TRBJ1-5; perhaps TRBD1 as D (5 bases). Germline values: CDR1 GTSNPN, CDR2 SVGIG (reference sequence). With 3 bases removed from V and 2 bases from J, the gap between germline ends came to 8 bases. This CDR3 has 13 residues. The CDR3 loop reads CAWRGLGNQPQHF. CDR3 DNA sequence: TGTGCCTGGAGGGGACTGGGCAATCAGCCCCAGCATTTT.

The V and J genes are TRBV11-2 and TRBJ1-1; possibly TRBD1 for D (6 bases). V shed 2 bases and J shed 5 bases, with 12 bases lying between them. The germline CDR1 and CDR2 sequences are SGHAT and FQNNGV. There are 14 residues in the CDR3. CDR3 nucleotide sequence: TGTGCCAGCAGCTTATTGGACAGAGGAACTGAAGCTTTCTTT. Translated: CASSLLDRGTEAFF.

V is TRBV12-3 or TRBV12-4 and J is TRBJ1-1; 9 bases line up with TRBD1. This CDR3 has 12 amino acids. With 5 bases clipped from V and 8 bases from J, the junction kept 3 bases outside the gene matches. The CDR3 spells CASSGTGREAFF. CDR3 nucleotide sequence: TGTGCCAGCAGTGGGACAGGGAGAGAAGCTTTCTTT.

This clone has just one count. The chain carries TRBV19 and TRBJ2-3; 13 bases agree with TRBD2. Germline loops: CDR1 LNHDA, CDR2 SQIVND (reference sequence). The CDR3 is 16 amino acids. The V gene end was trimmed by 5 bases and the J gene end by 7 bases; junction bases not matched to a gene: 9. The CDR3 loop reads CASSGGWTSGGNTQYF. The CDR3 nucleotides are TGTGCCAGTAGTGGAGGGTGGACTAGCGGGGGAAATACGCAGTATTTT.

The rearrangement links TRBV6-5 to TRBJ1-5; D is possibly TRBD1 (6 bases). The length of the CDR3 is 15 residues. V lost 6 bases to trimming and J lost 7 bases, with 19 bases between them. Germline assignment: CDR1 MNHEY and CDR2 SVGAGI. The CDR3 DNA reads TGTGCCAGCAGCAAGGACAGCTCGAGGAACCAGCCCCAGCATTTT. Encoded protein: CASSKDSSRNQPQHF.

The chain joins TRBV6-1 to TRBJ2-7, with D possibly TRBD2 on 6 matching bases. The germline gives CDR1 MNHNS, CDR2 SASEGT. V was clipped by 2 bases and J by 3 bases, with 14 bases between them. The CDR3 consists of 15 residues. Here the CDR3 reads CASSESRGQGYEQYF. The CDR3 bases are TGTGCCAGCAGTGAATCGCGGGGTCAGGGCTACGAGCAGTACTTC.

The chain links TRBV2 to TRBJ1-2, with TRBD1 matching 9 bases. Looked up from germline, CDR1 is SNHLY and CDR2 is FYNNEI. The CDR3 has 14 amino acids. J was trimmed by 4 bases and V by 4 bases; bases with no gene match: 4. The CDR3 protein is CASSAGTGSYGYTF. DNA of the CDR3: TGTGCCAGCAGTGCTGGGACAGGGAGCTATGGCTACACCTTC.

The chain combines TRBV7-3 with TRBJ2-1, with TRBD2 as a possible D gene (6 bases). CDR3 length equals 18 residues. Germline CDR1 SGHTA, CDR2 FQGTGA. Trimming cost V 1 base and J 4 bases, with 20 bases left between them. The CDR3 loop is CASSLRPIGAGLYNEQFF. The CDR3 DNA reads TGTGCCAGCAGCTTAAGACCTATTGGGGCGGGGCTATACAATGAGCAGTTCTTC.

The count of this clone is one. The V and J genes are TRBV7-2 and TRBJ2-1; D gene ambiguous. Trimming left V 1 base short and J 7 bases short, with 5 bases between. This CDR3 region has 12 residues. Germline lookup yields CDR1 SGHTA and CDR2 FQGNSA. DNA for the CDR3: TGTGCCAGCAGCTTAGGGCAGAATGAGCAGTTCTTC. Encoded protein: CASSLGQNEQFF.

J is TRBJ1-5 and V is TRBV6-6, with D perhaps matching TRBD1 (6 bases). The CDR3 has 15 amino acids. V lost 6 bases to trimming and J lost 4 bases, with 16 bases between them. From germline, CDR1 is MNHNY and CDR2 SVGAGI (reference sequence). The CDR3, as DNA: TGTGCCAGCAGGAGAACAGGGAACGAGAATCAGCCCCAGCATTTT. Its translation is CASRRTGNENQPQHF.

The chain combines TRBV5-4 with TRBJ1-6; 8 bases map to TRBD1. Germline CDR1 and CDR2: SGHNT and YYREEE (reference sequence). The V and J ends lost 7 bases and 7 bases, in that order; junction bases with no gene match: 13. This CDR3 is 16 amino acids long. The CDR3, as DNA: TGTGCCAGCGGCAAGGACAGGGTGGACAAAAATTCACCCCTCCACTTT. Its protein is CASGKDRVDKNSPLHF.

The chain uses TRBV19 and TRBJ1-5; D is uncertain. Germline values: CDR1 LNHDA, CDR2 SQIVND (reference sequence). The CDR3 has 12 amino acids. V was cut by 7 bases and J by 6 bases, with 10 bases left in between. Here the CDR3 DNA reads TGTGCCAGTACCGCGGCGGGTCAGCCCCAGCATTTT. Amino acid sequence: CASTAAGQPQHF.

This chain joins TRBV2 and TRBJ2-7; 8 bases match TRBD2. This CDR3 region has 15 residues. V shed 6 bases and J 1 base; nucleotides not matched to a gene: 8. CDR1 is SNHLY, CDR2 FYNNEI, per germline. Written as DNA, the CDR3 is TGTGCCAGCAGGACCAGCGGGGGAGTTTCCTACGAGCAGTACTTC. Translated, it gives CASRTSGGVSYEQYF.

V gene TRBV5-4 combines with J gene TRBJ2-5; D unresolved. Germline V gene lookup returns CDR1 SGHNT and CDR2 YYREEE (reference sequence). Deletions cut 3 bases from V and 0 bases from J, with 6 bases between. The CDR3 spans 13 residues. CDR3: CASSSAYQETQYF. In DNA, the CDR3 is TGTGCCAGCAGCTCTGCGTACCAAGAGACCCAGTACTTC.

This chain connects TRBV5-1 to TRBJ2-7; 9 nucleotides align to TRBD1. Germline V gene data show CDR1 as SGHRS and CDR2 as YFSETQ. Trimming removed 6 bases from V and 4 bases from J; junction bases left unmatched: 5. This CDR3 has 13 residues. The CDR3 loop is CASKGTGPYEQYF. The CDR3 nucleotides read TGCGCCAGCAAGGGGACAGGGCCTTACGAGCAGTACTTC.

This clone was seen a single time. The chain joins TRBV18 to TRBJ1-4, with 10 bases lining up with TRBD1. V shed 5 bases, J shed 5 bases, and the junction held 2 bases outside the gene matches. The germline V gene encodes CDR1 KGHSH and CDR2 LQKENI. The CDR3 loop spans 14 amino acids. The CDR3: CASSAGQGNEKLFF. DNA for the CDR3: TGTGCCAGCTCAGCGGGACAGGGGAATGAAAAACTGTTTTTT.

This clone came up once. The CDR3 DNA sequence: TGTGCCAGCCAACTAGCGGGTGCCTCAGATACGCAGTATTTT. Amino acids: CASQLAGASDTQYF. V is TRBV19 and J is TRBJ2-3; TRBD2 matches 9 bases. The CDR3 extends over 14 amino acids. V trimming: 9 bases; J trimming: 4 bases; junction bases outside the gene matches: 8. Germline V CDR1 and CDR2: LNHDA, SQIVND (reference sequence).

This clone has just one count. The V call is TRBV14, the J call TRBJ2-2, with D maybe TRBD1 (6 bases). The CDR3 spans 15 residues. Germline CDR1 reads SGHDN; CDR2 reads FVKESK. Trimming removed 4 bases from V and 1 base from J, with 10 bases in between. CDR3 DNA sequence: TGTGCCAGCAGCCTTGACAGGAGGAACACCGGGGAGCTGTTTTTT. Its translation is CASSLDRRNTGELFF.